These T cell receptor beta chains were read from a single sample in a study of regulatory T cells in long-lasting Graves disease. TCRdb used MiXCR to reprocess the multiplex PCR reads, holding one entry per CDR3 protein. The sample has about 470,000 distinct CDR3 sequences, under 25% seen once. Sample: peripheral blood mononuclear cells (PBMCs), taken when the disease was refractory, from a patient treated with antithyroid drugs. The receptors were sampled from a female donor with Graves disease. Both conserved end residues are trimmed from each CDR3.

j_call v_call cdr3_aa
TRBJ2-2 TRBV6-1 ASSTRANAGELF
TRBJ2-3 TRBV5-1 ASSRDVTPGLATDTQY
TRBJ1-1 TRBV6-4 ASSDSSGENTEAF
TRBJ1-2 TRBV2 ASNPEAANYGYT
TRBJ2-7 TRBV7-3 ASSLGGRNTYEQY
TRBJ2-7 TRBV6-5 ASSYSAGPSSYEQY
TRBJ1-2 TRBV19 ASARDRGPYT
TRBJ1-1 TRBV7-9 ASSLVQNTEAF
TRBJ2-5 TRBV3-1 ASSQVRRKETQY
TRBJ2-2 TRBV7-9 ASRGAANTGELF
TRBJ2-4 TRBV7-2 ASSPGVIQY
TRBJ1-1 TRBV24-1 ATSDRDSGEAF